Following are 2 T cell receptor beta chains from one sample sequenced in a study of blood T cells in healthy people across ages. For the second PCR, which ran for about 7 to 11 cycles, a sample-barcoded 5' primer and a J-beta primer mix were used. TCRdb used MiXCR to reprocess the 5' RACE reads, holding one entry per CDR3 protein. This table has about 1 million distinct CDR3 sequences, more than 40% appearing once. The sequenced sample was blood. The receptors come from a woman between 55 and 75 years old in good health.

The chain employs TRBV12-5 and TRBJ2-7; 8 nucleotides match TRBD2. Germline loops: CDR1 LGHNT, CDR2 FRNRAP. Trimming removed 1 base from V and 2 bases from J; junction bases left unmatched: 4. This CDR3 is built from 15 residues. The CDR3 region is CASGLGVSGTYEQYF. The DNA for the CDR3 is TGTGCTAGTGGTTTGGGTGTTAGCGGGACCTACGAGCAGTACTTC. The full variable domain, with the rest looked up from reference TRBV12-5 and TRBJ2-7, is DARVTQTPRHKVTEMGQEVTMRCQPILGHNTVFWYRQTMMQGLELLAYFRNRAPLDDSGMPKDRFSAEMPDATLATLKIQPSEPRDSAVYFCASGLGVSGTYEQYFGPGTRLTVT.

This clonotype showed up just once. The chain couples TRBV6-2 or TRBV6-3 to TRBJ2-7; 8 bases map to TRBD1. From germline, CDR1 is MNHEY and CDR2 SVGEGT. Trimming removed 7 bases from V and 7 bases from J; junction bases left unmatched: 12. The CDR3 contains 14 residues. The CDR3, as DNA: TGTGCCAGCACCCTAACCCAGGGGGCGACTGAGCAGTACTTC. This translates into CASTLTQGATEQYF.